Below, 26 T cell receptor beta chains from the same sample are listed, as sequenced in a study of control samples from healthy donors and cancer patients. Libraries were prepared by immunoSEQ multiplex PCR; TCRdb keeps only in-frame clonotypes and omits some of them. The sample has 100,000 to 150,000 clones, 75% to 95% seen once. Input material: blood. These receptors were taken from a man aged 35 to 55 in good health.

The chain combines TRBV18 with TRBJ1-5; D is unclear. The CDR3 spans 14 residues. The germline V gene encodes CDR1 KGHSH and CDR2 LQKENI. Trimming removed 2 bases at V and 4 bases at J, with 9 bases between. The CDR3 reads CASSPGERNQPQHF. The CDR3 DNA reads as TGTGCCAGCTCACCAGGGGAGAGGAATCAGCCCCAGCATTTT.

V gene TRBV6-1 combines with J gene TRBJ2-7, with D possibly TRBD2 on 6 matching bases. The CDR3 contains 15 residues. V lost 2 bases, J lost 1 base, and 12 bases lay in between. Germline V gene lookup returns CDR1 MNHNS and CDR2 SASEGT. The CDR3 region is CASSEPKTRSYEQYF. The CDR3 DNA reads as TGTGCCAGCAGTGAACCCAAGACTAGATCCTACGAGCAGTACTTC.

CDR3 sequence: CASTQISGALQETQYF. The CDR3 nucleotides are TGTGCCAGCACCCAAATTAGCGGGGCCCTCCAAGAGACCCAGTACTTC. V and J are TRBV2 and TRBJ2-5; TRBD2 aligns across 8 bases. The CDR3 is 16 amino acids. Losses at the gene ends were 7 bases for V and 1 base for J; bases not matched to a gene: 11. Germline values: CDR1 SNHLY, CDR2 FYNNEI.

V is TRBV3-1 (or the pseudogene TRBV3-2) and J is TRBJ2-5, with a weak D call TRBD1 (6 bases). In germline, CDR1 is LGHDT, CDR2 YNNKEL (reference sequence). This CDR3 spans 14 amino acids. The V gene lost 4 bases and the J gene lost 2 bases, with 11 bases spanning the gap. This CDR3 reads CASSLRGSQETQYF. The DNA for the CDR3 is TGTGCCAGCAGCCTCAGGGGATCTCAAGAGACCCAGTACTTC.

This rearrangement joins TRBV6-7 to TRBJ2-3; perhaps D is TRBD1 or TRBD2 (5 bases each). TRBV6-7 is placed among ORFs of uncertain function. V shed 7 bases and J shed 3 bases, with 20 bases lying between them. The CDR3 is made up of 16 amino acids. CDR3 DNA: TGTGCCAGCATCCGGGACCGAGTGGTAGGGACAGATACGCAGTATTTT. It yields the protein CASIRDRVVGTDTQYF.

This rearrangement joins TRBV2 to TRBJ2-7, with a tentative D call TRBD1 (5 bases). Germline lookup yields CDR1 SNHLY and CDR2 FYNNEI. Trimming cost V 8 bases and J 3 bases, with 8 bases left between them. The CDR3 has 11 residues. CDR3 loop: CASQGNYEQYF. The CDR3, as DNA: TGTGCCAGCCAGGGAAACTACGAGCAGTACTTC.

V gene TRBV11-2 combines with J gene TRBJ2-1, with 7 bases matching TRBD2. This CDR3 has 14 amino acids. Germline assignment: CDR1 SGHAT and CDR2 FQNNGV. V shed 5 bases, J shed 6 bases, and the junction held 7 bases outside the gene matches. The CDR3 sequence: CASSPGLPPNEQFF. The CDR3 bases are TGTGCCAGCAGCCCGGGACTACCCCCCAATGAGCAGTTCTTC.

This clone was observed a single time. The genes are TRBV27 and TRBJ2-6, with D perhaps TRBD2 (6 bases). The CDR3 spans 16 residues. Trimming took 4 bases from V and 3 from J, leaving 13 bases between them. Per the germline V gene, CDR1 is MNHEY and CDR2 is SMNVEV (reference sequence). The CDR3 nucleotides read TGTGCCAGCAGTTCATCCGGCGGGATTGGGGCCAACGTCCTGACTTTC. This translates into CASSSSGGIGANVLTF.

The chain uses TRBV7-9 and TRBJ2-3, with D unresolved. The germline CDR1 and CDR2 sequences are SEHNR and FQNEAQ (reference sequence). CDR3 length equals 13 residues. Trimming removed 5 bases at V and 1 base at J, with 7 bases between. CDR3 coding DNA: TGTGCCAGCAGCCGGACCCGCACAGATACGCAGTATTTT. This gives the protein CASSRTRTDTQYF. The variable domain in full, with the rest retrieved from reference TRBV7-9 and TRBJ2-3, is DTGVSQNPRHKITKRGQNVTFRCDPISEHNRLYWYRQTLGQGPEFLTYFQNEAQLEKSRLLSDRFSAERPKGSFSTLEIQRTEQGDSAMYLCASSRTRTDTQYFGPGTRLTVL.

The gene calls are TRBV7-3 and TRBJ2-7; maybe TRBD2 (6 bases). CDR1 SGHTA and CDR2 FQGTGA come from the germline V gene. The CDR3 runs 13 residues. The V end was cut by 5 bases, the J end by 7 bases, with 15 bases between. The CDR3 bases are TGTGCCAGCAGCCCTATAGAGGGGAGGGAGCAGTACTTC. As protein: CASSPIEGREQYF. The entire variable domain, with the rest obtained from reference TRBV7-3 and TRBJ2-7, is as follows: GAGVSQTPSNKVTEKGKYVELRCDPISGHTALYWYRQSLGQGPEFLIYFQGTGAADDSGLPNDRFFAVRPEGSVSTLKIQRTERGDSAVYLCASSPIEGREQYFGPGTRLTVT.

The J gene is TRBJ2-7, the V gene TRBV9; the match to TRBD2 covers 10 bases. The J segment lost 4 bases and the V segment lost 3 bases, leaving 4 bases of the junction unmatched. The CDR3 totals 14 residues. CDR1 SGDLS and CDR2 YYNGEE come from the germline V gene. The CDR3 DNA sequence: TGTGCCAGCAGCGGCCCTAGCGGGGGTTACGAGCAGTACTTC. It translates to CASSGPSGGYEQYF.

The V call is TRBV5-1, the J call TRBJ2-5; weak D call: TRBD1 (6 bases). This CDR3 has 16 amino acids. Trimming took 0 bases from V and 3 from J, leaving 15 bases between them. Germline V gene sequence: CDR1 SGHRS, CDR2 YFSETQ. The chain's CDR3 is CASSLASRRGKETQYF. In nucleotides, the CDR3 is TGCGCCAGCAGCTTGGCCTCTCGAAGGGGGAAAGAGACCCAGTACTTC.

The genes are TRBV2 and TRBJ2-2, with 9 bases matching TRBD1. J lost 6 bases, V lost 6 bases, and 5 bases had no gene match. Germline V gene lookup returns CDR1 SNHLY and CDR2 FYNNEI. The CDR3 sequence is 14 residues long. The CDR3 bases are TGTGCCAGCAGGGCCGGGACAGGGTCCGGGGAGCTGTTTTTT. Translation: CASRAGTGSGELFF.

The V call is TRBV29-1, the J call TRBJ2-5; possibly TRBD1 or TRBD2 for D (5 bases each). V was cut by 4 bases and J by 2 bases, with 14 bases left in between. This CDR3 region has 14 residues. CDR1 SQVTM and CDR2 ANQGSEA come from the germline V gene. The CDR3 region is CSVGQGRGQETQYF. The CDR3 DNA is TGCAGCGTTGGTCAGGGTCGAGGGCAAGAGACCCAGTACTTC.

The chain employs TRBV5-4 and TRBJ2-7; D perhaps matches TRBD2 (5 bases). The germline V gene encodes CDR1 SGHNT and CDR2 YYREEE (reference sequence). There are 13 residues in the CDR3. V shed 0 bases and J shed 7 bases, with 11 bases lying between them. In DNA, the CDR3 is TGTGCCAGCAGCTTGGACCGAGGGTCTGAGCAGTACTTC. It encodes CASSLDRGSEQYF. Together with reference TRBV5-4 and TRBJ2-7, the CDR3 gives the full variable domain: ETGVTQSPTHLIKTRGQQVTLRCSSQSGHNTVSWYQQALGQGPQFIFQYYREEENGRGNFPPRFSGLQFPNYSSELNVNALELDDSALYLCASSLDRGSEQYFGPGTRLTVT.

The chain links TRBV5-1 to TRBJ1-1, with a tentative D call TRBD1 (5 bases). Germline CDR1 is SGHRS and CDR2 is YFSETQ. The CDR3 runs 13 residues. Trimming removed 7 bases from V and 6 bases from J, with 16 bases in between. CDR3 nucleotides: TGCGCCAGCCGGACGGGGCCTGGTGCTGAAGCTTTCTTT. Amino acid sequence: CASRTGPGAEAFF.

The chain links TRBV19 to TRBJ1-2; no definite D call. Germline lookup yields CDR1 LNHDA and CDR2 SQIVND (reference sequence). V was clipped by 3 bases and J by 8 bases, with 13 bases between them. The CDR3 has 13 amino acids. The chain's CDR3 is CASSISTYWGYTF. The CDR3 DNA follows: TGTGCCAGTAGTATCTCGACTTACTGGGGCTACACCTTC.

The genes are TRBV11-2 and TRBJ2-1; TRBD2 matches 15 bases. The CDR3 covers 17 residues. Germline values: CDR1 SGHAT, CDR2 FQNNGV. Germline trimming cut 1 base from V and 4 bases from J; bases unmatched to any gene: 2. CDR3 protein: CASSLGTSGGAYNEQFF. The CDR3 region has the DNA TGTGCCAGCAGCTTAGGGACTAGCGGGGGGGCTTACAATGAGCAGTTCTTC.

This chain's CDR3 is CASSIGNSEQFF. The CDR3 DNA sequence: TGTGCCAGTAGTATAGGGAACTCCGAGCAGTTCTTC. The genes are TRBV19 and TRBJ2-1, with D unresolved. The germline V gene has CDR1 LNHDA and CDR2 SQIVND (reference sequence). Trimming cost V 1 base and J 10 bases, with 8 bases left between them. The length of the CDR3 is 12 residues.

CDR3 sequence: CASAHIQGSDGYTF. CDR3 sequence (DNA): TGCGCCAGCGCACATATACAGGGGAGCGATGGCTACACCTTC. V gene TRBV5-1 combines with J gene TRBJ1-2; 7 positions match TRBD1. The junction had 12 bases not matched to a gene; V was cut back by 7 bases and J by 6 bases. Germline V gene sequence: CDR1 SGHRS, CDR2 YFSETQ. The CDR3 is 14 residues long.

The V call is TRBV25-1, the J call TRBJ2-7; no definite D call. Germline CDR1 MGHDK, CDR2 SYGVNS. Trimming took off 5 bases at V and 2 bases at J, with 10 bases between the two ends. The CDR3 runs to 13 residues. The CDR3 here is CASSKESPYEQYF. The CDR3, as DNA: TGTGCCAGCAGTAAGGAAAGTCCCTACGAGCAGTACTTC.

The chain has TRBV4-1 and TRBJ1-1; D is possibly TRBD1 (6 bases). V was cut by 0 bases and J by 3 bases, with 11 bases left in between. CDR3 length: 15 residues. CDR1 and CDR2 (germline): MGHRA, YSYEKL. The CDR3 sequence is CASSQDNSGDTEAFF. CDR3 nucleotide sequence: TGCGCCAGCAGCCAAGACAATTCAGGGGACACTGAAGCTTTCTTT.

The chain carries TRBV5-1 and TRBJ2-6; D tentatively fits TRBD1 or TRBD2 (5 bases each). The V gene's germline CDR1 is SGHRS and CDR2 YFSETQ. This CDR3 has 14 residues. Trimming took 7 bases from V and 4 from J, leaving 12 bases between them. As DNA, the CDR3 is TGCGCCAGCTCAATCGGGGCAGGGGCCAACGTCCTGACTTTC. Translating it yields CASSIGAGANVLTF.

The CDR3 sequence: CASSHLGEQYF. The CDR3 coding sequence is TGTGCCAGCAGCCATTTAGGCGAGCAGTACTTC. The chain employs TRBV3-1 (or the pseudogene TRBV3-2) and TRBJ2-7; no firm D call. CDR3 size: 11 residues. V was pared by 3 bases and J by 6 bases, with 6 bases between. Germline CDR1 is LGHDT and CDR2 is YNNKEL (reference sequence).

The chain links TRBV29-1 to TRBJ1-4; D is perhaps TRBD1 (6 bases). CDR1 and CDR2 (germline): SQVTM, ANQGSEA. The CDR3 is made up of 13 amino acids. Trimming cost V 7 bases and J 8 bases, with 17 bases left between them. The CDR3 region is CSAGGGEREKLFF. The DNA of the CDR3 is TGCAGCGCCGGAGGGGGAGAAAGGGAAAAACTGTTTTTT.

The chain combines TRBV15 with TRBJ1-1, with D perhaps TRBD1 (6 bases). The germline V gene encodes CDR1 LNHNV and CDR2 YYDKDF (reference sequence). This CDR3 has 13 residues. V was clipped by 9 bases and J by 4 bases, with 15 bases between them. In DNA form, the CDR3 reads TGTGCCACTTCGACGGGGGCGGTCACTGAAGCTTTCTTT. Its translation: CATSTGAVTEAFF.